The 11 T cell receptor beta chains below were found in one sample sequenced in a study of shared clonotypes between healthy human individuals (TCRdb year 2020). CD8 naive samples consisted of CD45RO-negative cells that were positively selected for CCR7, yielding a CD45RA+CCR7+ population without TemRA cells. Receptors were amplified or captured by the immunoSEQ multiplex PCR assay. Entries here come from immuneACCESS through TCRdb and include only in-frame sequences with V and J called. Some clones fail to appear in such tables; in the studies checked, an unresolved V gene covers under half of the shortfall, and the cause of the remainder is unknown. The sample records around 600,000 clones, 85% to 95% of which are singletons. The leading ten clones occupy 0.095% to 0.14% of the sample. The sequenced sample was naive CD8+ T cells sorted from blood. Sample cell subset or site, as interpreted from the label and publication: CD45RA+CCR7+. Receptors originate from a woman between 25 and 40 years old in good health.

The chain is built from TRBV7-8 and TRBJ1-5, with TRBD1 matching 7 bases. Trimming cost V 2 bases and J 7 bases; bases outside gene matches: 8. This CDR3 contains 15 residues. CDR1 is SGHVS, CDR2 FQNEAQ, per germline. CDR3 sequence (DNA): TGTGCCAGCAGCTTACGGGGACAGCCAAAGCAGCCCCAGCATTTT. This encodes CASSLRGQPKQPQHF.

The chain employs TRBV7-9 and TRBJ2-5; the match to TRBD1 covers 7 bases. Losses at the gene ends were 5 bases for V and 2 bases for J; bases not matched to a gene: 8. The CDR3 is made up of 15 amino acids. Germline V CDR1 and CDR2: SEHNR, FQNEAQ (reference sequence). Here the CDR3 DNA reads TGTGCCAGCAGCCCCCCGGACAGGTTTCAAGAGACCCAGTACTTC. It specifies CASSPPDRFQETQYF.

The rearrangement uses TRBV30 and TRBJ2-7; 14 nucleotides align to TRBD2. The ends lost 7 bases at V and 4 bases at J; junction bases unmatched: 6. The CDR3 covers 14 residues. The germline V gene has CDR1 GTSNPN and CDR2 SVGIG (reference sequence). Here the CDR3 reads CASNGLAGGYEQYF. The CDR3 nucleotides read TGTGCCTCAAACGGACTAGCGGGAGGATACGAGCAGTACTTC.

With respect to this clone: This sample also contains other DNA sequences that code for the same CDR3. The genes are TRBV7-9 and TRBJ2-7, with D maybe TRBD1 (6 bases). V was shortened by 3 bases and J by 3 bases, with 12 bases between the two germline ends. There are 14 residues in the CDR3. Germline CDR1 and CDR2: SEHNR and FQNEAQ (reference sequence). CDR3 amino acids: CASSLRQENYEQYF. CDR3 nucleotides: TGTGCCAGCAGCTTGAGACAGGAAAACTACGAGCAGTACTTC.

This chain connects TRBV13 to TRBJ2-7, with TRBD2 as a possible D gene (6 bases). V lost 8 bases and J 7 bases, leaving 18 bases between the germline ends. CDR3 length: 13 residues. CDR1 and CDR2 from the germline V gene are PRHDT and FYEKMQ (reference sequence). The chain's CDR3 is CASRMSGLREQYF. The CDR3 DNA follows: TGTGCCAGCCGCATGAGCGGGCTTAGGGAGCAGTACTTC.

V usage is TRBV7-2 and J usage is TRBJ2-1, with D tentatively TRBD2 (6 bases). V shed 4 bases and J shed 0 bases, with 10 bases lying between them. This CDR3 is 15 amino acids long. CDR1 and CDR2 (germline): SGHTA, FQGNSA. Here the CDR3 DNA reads TGTGCCAGCAGCTGGGAGGTCAGCTCCTACAATGAGCAGTTCTTC. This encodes CASSWEVSSYNEQFF.

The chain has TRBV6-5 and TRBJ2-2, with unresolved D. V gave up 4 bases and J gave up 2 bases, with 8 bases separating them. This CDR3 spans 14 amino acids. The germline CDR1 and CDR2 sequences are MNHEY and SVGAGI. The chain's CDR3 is CASSFRPNTGELFF. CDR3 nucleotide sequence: TGTGCCAGCAGTTTTCGACCAAACACCGGGGAGCTGTTTTTT.

DNA for the CDR3: TGCAGCGTTGAACATCCAGAGACCTACGAGCAGTACTTC. The encoded protein is CSVEHPETYEQYF. The gene calls are TRBV29-1 and TRBJ2-5; unclear D gene. The end of the DNA fits TRBJ2-7 better, so the J call may be wrong. Germline V gene sequence: CDR1 SQVTM, CDR2 ANQGSEA. The CDR3 runs to 13 residues.

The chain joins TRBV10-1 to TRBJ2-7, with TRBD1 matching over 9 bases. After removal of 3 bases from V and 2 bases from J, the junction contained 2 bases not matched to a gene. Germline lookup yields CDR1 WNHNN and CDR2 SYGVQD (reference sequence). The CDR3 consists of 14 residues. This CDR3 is CASSDRDRAYEQYF. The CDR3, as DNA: TGCGCCAGCAGTGACCGGGACAGGGCCTACGAGCAGTACTTC.

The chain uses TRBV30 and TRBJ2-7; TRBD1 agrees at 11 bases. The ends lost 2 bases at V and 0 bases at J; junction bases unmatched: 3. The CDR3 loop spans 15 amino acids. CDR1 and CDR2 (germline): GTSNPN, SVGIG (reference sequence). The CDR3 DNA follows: TGTGCCTGGAGTTTGGGGACAGGGGGCTCCTACGAGCAGTACTTC. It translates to CAWSLGTGGSYEQYF.

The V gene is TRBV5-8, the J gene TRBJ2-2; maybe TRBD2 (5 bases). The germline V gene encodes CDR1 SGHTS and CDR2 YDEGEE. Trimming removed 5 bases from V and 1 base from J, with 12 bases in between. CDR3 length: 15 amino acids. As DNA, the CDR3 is TGTGCCAGCAGTTGGCCGGGGTTGAACACCGGGGAGCTGTTTTTT. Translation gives CASSWPGLNTGELFF. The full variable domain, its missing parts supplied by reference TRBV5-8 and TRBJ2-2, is EAGVTQSPTHLIKTRGQQATLRCSPISGHTSVYWYQQALGLGLQFLLWYDEGEERNRGNFPPRFSGRQFPNYSSELNVNALELEDSALYLCASSWPGLNTGELFFGEGSRLTVL.